The clone carrying this TCR beta chain occurred once. Its specificity is not known. Germline CDR1 is MDHEN and CDR2 is SYDVKM. This CDR3 contains 19 residues. The ends lost 5 bases at V and 1 base at J; junction bases unmatched: 8. The method was immunoSEQ multiplex PCR; TCRdb's version includes in-frame clones alone and lacks a portion of them. This table has about 240,000 clones, around 85% appearing once. The data stem from a study of cytomegalovirus exposure and HLA in healthy donors. General observations from the study: Using the classifier, cytomegalovirus status was reportedly diagnosed with high specificity and sensitivity.

These donors were members of the approximately 120-subject validation cohort, a group separate from the roughly 670-subject first cohort. The rearrangement uses TRBV28 and TRBJ2-1, with TRBD2 identical over 16 bases. This sequence was found in a woman in her twenties or thirties in good health and CMV-seropositive. The source material was PBMCs. Here the CDR3 reads CASSHGTSGRGWSYNEQFF. DNA of the CDR3: TGTGCCAGCAGTCACGGGACTAGCGGGAGGGGGTGGTCCTACAATGAGCAGTTCTTC.